The 7 T cell receptor beta chains below all came from one sample that was sequenced in a study of cytomegalovirus exposure and HLA in healthy donors. Profiled with immunoSEQ multiplex PCR; TCRdb holds only in-frame clones, not every one. The sample has 150,000 to 200,000 clones; just under 85% are singletons. The sample taken for sequencing was PBMCs. These receptors were taken from a man in his thirties or forties in good health and CMV-seropositive.

The J gene is TRBJ1-2, the V gene TRBV9; no firm D call. Trimming pared 3 bases from V and 2 bases from J, leaving 14 bases between. The CDR3 runs 15 residues. CDR1 is SGDLS and CDR2 is YYNGEE in the germline V gene. The chain's CDR3 is CASSAEAFPNYGYTF. In DNA form, the CDR3 reads TGTGCCAGCAGCGCTGAAGCATTCCCAAACTATGGCTACACCTTC.

The chain employs TRBV9 and TRBJ1-3, with 9 bases identical to TRBD1. Trimming at V came to 4 bases and at J to 2 bases, leaving 7 bases not matched to a gene. This CDR3 contains 16 residues. Per germline, CDR1 SGDLS and CDR2 YYNGEE. The CDR3 nucleotides read TGTGCCAGCAGCCTACGACAGGGGGATACTGGAAACACCATATATTTT. Encoded protein: CASSLRQGDTGNTIYF.

This clone is a singleton in its sample. The chain joins TRBV12-5 to TRBJ2-5; the D gene is possibly TRBD1 (6 bases). From germline, CDR1 is LGHNT and CDR2 FRNRAP. V lost 0 bases to trimming and J lost 3 bases, with 14 bases between them. This CDR3 is 16 amino acids long. CDR3 in amino acids: CASGLVSRGKEETQYF. The CDR3 DNA sequence: TGTGCTAGTGGTTTGGTCAGCAGGGGAAAAGAAGAGACCCAGTACTTC.

This chain uses TRBV5-4 with TRBJ2-4; D may be TRBD2 (7 bases). Trimming left V 5 bases short and J 9 bases short, with 21 bases between. Germline V CDR1 and CDR2: SGHNT, YYREEE (reference sequence). This CDR3 is 15 amino acids long. The CDR3 sequence is CASSYGTSGAGIQYF. The DNA of the CDR3 is TGTGCCAGCAGTTACGGGACAAGCGGGGCTGGCATTCAGTACTTC.

This clone was seen just once. This chain uses TRBV4-3 with TRBJ1-1; a possible D gene is TRBD1 (5 bases). The CDR3 runs to 16 residues. V lost 5 bases, J lost 1 base, and 17 bases lay in between. CDR1 and CDR2 from the germline V gene are LGHNA and YSLEER. The CDR3 spells CASSRRVGQQNTEAFF. The CDR3 nucleotides read TGCGCCAGCAGCAGAAGGGTCGGACAACAGAACACTGAAGCTTTCTTT.

The rearrangement links TRBV27 to TRBJ2-3; weak D call: TRBD2 (5 bases). The CDR3 runs 15 residues. The germline V and J ends were trimmed by 1 base and 1 base, with 9 bases remaining between them. Germline lookup yields CDR1 MNHEY and CDR2 SMNVEV (reference sequence). CDR3 DNA: TGTGCCAGCAGTTTATTTCTAGCTGGCACAGATACGCAGTATTTT. This sequence encodes CASSLFLAGTDTQYF.

V and J are TRBV5-4 and TRBJ2-5, with TRBD1 as a possible D gene (7 bases). The CDR3 consists of 15 residues. The germline CDR1 and CDR2 sequences are SGHNT and YYREEE (reference sequence). V was cut by 1 base and J by 5 bases, with 15 bases left in between. The CDR3 protein is CASSLHRGGEETQYF. In DNA, the CDR3 is TGTGCCAGCAGCTTGCACAGGGGAGGAGAGGAGACCCAGTACTTC. The variable domain in full, with the rest retrieved from reference TRBV5-4 and TRBJ2-5, is ETGVTQSPTHLIKTRGQQVTLRCSSQSGHNTVSWYQQALGQGPQFIFQYYREEENGRGNFPPRFSGLQFPNYSSELNVNALELDDSALYLCASSLHRGGEETQYFGPGTRLLVL.